This TCR beta chain was recovered during a study of shared clonotypes between healthy human individuals. Sorted-subset replicate PCR reactions contained about 200 ng DNA, corresponding to about 30,000 T cell genomes. Clones were read by immunoSEQ multiplex PCR, and TCRdb kept only the in-frame ones, dropping some. This table has approximately 500,000 clones, approximately 95% appearing once. The study enrolled healthy HIV-negative adults without recent acute infections or vaccinations as donors. Researchers partitioned CD4+ cells into CD45RA+ naive and CD45RA-negative memory subsets. Trimming took 3 bases from V and 0 from J, leaving 14 bases between them. Germline CDR1 reads SGHKS; CDR2 reads YYEKEE (reference sequence). CDR3 length equals 16 residues.

The sequenced sample consisted of naive CD4+ T cells sorted from blood. Specified subset: CD45RA+ positively selected. This receptor was identified in a woman aged 30 to 39 in good health. The V and J genes are TRBV5-5 and TRBJ2-3, with D possibly TRBD2 on 6 matching bases. The CDR3 region is CASSSWLAGSTDTQYF. DNA of the CDR3: TGTGCCAGCAGCTCTTGGTTGGCGGGAAGCACAGATACGCAGTATTTT.